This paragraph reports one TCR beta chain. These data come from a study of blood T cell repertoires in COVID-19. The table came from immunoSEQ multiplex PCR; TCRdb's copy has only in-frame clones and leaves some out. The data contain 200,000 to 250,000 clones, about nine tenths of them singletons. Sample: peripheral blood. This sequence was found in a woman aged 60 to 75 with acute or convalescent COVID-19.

The CDR3 bases are TGTGCCAGCAGCCTCTCTCGGACTAGCGGGAGATTGGAGACCCAGTACTTC. Residues: CASSLSRTSGRLETQYF. This chain uses TRBV27 with TRBJ2-5, with 13 bases lining up with TRBD2. The CDR3 is made up of 17 amino acids. V lost 6 bases, J lost 5 bases, and 12 bases stayed unmatched. Germline CDR1 and CDR2: MNHEY and SMNVEV (reference sequence).